This TCR beta chain stems from a study of Ad26.COV2.S vaccination and SARS-CoV-2 variants. Study conclusions and caveats: It is possible that the TCR breadth and depth analyses underestimated the total T cell responses. After vaccination, substantial breadth of spike-specific CD8+ and CD4+ responses was reported.

On this clone: Antigen: not known.

Regarding treatment: 19 received Ad26.COV2.S at low or high dose, single or two shots; about 5 received placebo; per-sample allocation not given. Following the first vaccine or placebo injection, samples were taken on day 63. Clones were sequenced by immunoSEQ multiplex PCR, and TCRdb holds only the in-frame ones, with some missing. The data show about 320,000 clones, more than 70% seen once. The sequences come from peripheral blood, collected in a trial of Ad26.COV2.S vaccine versus placebo. This clonotype was sampled from a person aged 18 to 59 who received the Ad26.COV2.S COVID-19 vaccine or a placebo.

The chain's CDR3 is CASSLDGQLNTEAFF. In nucleotides, the CDR3 is TGCGCCAGCAGCTTGGATGGACAGCTAAACACTGAAGCTTTCTTT. The chain couples TRBV5-1 to TRBJ1-1; possibly TRBD1 for D (6 bases). V was shortened by 0 bases and J by 2 bases, with 11 bases between the two germline ends. The CDR3 covers 15 residues. Looked up from germline, CDR1 is SGHRS and CDR2 is YFSETQ.